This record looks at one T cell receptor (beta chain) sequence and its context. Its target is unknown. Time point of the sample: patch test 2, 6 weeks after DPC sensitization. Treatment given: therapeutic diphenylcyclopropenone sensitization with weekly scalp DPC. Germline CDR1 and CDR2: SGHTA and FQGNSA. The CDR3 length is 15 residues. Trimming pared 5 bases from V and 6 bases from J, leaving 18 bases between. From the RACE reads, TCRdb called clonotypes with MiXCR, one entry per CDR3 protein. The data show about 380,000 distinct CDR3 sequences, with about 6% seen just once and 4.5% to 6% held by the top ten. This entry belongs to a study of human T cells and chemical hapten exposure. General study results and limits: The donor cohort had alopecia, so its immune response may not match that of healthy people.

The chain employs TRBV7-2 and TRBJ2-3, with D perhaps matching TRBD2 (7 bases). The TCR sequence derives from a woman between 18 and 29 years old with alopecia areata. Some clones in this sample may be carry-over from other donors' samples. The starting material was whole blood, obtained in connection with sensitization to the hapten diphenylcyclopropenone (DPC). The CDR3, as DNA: TGTGCCAGCAGCCCCCCCGCGGGGGCCAGCGATACGCAGTATTTT. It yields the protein CASSPPAGASDTQYF.